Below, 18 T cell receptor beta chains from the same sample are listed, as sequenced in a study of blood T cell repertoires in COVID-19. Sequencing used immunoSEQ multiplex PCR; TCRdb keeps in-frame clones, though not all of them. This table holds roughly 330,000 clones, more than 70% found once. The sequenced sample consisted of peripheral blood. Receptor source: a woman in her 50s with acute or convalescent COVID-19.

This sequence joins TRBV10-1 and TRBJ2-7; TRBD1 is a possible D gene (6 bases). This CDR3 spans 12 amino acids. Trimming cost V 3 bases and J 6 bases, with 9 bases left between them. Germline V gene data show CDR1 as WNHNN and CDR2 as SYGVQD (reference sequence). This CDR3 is CASSDPDSEQYV. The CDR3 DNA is TGCGCCAGCAGTGACCCGGACAGCGAGCAGTACGTC.

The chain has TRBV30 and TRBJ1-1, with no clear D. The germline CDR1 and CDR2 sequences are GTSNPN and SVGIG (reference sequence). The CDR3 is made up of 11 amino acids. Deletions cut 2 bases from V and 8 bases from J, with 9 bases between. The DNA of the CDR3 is TGTGCCTGGAGTTTCCAGGTAGAAGCTTTCTTT. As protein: CAWSFQVEAFF.

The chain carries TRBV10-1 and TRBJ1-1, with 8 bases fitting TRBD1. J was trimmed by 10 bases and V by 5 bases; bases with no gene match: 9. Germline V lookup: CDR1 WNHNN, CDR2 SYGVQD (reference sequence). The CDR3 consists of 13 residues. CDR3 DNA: TGCGCCAGCAGTCCAACGACAGGGGCGAGAGCTTTCTTT. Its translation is CASSPTTGARAFF.

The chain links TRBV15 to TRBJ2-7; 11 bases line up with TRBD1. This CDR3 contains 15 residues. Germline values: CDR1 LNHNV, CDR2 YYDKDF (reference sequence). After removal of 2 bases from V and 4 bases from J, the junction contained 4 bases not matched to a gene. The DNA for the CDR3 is TGTGCCACCAGCAGACTCGGACAGGGGGCGTACGAGCAGTACTTC. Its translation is CATSRLGQGAYEQYF.

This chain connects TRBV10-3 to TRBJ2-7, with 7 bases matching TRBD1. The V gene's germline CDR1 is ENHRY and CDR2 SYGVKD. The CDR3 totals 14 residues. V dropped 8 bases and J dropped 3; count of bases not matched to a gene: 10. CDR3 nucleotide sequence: TGTGCCATCGGGCAAGGGGGCAAATACTACGAGCAGTACTTC. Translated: CAIGQGGKYYEQYF.

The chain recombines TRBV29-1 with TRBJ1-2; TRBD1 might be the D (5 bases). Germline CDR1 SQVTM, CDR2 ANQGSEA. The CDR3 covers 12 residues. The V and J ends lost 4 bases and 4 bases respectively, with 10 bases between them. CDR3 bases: TGCAGCGTTGCGGGGGAAGGCTATGGCTACACCTTC. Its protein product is CSVAGEGYGYTF.

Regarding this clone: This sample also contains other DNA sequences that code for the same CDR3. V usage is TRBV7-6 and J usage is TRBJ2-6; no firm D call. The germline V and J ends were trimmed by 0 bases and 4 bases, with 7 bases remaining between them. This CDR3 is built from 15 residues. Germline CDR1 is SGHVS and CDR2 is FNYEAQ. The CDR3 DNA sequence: TGTGCCAGCAGCTTAGCGGCCGCCGGGGCCAACGTCCTGACTTTC. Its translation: CASSLAAAGANVLTF. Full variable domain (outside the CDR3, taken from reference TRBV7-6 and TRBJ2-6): GAGVSQSPRYKVTKRGQDVALRCDPISGHVSLYWYRQALGQGPEFLTYFNYEAQQDKSGLPNDRFSAERPEGSISTLTIQRTEQRDSAMYRCASSLAAAGANVLTFGAGSRLTVL.

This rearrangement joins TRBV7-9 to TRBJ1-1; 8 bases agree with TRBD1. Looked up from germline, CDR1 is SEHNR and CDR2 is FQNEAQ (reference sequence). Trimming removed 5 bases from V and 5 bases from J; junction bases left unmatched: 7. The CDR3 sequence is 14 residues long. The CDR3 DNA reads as TGTGCCAGCAGCGTACTGACAGGGGAAACTGAAGCTTTCTTT. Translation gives CASSVLTGETEAFF.

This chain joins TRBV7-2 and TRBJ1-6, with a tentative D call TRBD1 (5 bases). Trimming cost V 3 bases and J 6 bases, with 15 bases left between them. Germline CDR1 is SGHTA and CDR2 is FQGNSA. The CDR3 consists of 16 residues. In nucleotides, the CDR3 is TGTGCCAGCAGCTTCAGGCGGGGGAGCGGTAATTCACCCCTCCACTTT. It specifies CASSFRRGSGNSPLHF.

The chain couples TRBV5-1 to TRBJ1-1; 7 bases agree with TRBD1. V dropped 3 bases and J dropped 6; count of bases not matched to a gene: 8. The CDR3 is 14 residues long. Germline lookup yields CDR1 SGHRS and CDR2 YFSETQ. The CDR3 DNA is TGCGCCAGCAGCTCCCTAGGGACAGTTCCTGAAGCTTTCTTT. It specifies CASSSLGTVPEAFF.

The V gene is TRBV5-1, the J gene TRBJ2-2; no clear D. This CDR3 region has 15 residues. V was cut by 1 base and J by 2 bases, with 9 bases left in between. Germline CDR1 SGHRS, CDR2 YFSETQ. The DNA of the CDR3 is TGCGCCAGCAGCTTGCGCCAGGATAACACCGGGGAGCTGTTTTTT. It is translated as CASSLRQDNTGELFF.

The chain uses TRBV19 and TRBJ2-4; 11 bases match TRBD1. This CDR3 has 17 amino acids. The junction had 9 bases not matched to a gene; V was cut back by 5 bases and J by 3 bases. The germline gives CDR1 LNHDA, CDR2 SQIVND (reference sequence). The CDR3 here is CASSPRTGGEGKNIQYF. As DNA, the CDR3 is TGTGCCAGTAGTCCCCGGACAGGGGGCGAAGGCAAAAACATTCAGTACTTC.

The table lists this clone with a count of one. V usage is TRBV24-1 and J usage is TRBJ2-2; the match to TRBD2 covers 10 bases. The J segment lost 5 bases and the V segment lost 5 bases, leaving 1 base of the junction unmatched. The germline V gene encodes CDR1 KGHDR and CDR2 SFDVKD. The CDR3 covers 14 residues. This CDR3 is CATSGTSGTGELFF. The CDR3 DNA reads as TGTGCCACCAGTGGGACTAGCGGAACCGGGGAGCTGTTTTTT.

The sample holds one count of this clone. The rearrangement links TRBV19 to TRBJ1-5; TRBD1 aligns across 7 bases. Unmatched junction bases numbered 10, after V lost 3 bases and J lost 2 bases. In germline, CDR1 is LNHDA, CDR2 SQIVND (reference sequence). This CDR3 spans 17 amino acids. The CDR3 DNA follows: TGTGCCAGTAGTATGGGACAGCCCCTTCAAGGCAATCAGCCCCAGCATTTT. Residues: CASSMGQPLQGNQPQHF.

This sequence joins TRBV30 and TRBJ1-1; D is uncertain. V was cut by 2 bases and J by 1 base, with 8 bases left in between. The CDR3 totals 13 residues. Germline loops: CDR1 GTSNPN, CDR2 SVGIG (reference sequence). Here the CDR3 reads CAWSMVANTEAFF. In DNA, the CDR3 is TGTGCCTGGAGTATGGTGGCGAACACTGAAGCTTTCTTT. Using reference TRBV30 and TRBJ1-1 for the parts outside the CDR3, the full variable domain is SQTIHQWPATLVQPVGSPLSLECTVEGTSNPNLYWYRQAAGRGLQLLFYSVGIGQISSEVPQNLSASRPQDRQFILSSKKLLLSDSGFYLCAWSMVANTEAFFGQGTRLTVV.

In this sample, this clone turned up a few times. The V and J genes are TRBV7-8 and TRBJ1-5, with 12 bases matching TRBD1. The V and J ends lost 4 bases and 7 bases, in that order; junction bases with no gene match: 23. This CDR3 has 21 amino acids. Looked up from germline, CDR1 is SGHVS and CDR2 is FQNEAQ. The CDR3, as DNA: TGTGCCAGCAGCTCGCTCCACGGTGTGGGTCCGGGACAGGGGGCCCGGCAGCCCCAGCATTTT. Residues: CASSSLHGVGPGQGARQPQHF.

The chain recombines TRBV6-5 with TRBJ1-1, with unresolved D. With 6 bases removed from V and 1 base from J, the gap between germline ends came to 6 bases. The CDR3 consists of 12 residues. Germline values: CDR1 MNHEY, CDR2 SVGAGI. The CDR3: CASRSANTEAFF. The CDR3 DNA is TGTGCCAGCAGGAGCGCGAACACTGAAGCTTTCTTT.

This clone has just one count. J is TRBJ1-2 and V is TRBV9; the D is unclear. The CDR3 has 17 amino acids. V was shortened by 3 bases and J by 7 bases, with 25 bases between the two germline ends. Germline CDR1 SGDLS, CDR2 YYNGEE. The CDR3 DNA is TGTGCCAGCAGCGAGACGACTAAGAAGGAGGGCTGGAGTGGCTACACCTTC. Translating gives CASSETTKKEGWSGYTF.